The clone carrying this T cell receptor (beta chain) is deemed medium-sized by its frequency. The antigen is undetermined. This CDR3 is built from 15 residues. The libraries of TRB cDNA were constructed through 5' RACE using UMI labels. TCRdb re-called the 5' RACE reads; one entry per CDR3 protein, DNA not given. The table counts thousands of distinct CDR3 sequences; around 1.5% lies in the top ten. Cells that were CD45RO-CCR7+CD27+CD95- constituted naive CD8+ T cells. This sample stems from a study of CXCR3-negative and CXCR3-positive naive CD8 T cells. Overall study results and limits: With CXCR3 expression partially decreased after cryopreservation, most assays relied on fresh PBMCs. More hydrophobic TRB CDR3s were found in CXCR3-positive naive cells than in CXCR3-negative naive cells.

The sample comprised naive CXCR3+ CD8+ T cells from blood. Regarding subset: CD45RO-CCR7+CD27+CD95- naive CD8+ T cells expressing CXCR3 (TNR3+). This rearrangement joins TRBV12-3 or TRBV12-4 to TRBJ2-3; with no DNA, the TCRdb D assignment of TRBD2 cannot be verified. The receptor was derived from a human donor in good health. Some clones in this sample may be carry-over from other donors' samples. The CDR3 protein is CASSELAVSTDTQYF.